This section outlines one TCR beta chain sequence together with its context. What it binds is not known. This sample is drawn from a study of T cell responses to AZD1222 COVID-19 vaccine. Broader study findings: Vaccine-associated CD4 TCRs spanned spike, dominant at 160-218 and 743-854. Spike-specific TCR repertoires showed rising breadth and depth after two AZD1222 doses. Clonal diversity was possibly underestimated; the donors were predominantly white British and more often female.

TCRdb's table, derived via immunoSEQ multiplex PCR, lists solely in-frame clones and lacks some. This sample has 180,000 or so clones; about nine tenths occur once, and the top ten carry approximately 1.6%. CDR3 size: 14 residues. CDR1 is SGHVS and CDR2 is FQNEAQ in the germline V gene. After removal of 1 base from V and 6 bases from J, the junction contained 4 bases not matched to a gene. The chain links TRBV7-8 to TRBJ2-7; 9 bases align to TRBD1. Material: peripheral blood, obtained 28 days after the second AZD1222 dose. The TCR comes from an adult who received the AZD1222 COVID-19 vaccine. In nucleotides, the CDR3 is TGTGCCAGCAGCTTAGGCACAGGGGGCGGCGAGCAGTACTTC. Translating gives CASSLGTGGGEQYF.